The clone carrying this TCR beta chain was seen repeatedly, ten times or more. Its antigen is undetermined. The data stem from a study of identical twins. Findings and caveats of the study: Alpha sequences out of frame and shared by twins had excess low generation probability.

Each cDNA held unique molecular identifiers, and template switching gave it a universal primer site. One entry per CDR3 protein results from TCRdb running MiXCR on the 5' RACE reads. Among 120,000 to 150,000 distinct CDR3 sequences listed, approximately 4% were seen once. This TCR was sampled from a man aged 18-30 years in good health. Sequencing was performed on memory T cells sorted from blood.

CDR3 bases: TGCAGTGCTAGAGATCTCAGCGGGAGCACAGATACGCAGTATTTT. Translation gives CSARDLSGSTDTQYF. The chain uses TRBV20-1 and TRBJ2-3, with D possibly TRBD2 on 6 matching bases. Germline V CDR1 and CDR2: DFQATT, SNEGSKA (reference sequence). Trimming left V 0 bases short and J 0 bases short, with 10 bases between. This CDR3 is built from 15 residues.